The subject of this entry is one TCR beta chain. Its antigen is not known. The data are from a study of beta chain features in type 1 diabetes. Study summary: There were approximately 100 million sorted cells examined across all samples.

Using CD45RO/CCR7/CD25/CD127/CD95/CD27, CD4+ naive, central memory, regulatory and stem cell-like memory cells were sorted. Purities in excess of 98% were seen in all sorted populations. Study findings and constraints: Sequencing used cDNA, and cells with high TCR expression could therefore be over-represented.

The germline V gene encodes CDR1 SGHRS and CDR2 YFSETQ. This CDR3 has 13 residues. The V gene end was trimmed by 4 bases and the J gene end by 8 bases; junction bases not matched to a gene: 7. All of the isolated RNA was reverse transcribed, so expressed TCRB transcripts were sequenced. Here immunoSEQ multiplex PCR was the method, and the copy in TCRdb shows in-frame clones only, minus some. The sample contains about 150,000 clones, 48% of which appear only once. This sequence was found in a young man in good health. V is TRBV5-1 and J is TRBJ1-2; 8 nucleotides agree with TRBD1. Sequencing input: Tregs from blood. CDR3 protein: CASSRGQGVGYTF. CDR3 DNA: TGCGCCAGCAGCCGAGGACAGGGCGTGGGCTACACCTTC.